This TCR beta chain originates from a study of graft-versus-host responses after intestinal transplantation. Study summary: Tacrolimus plus steroids were given to all recipients for roughly three years, preceded by anti-thymocyte globulin induction. Study findings and constraints: Recipient bone marrow held GvH clones, some seen earlier in ileum or blood. Across patients carrying graft-donor T cell macrochimerism, allografts held high graft-versus-host to host-versus-graft clonal ratios. After transplant, early declines in HvG clones were associated with peak levels of circulating GvH clones.

J gave up 4 bases and V 3 bases, and 7 bases lay outside the gene matches. Germline values: CDR1 SGHDT, CDR2 YYEEEE. The CDR3 runs 17 residues. Tissue processing of the graft released intraepithelial and lamina propria lymphocytes from it. Details on this clone: The antigen is not known.

TCRdb's table, derived via immunoSEQ multiplex PCR, lists solely in-frame clones and lacks some. Of 4,500 or so clones listed, about 65% were seen once; the top ten hold about 8%. The chain recombines TRBV5-6 with TRBJ2-2; 12 positions match TRBD1. The source of this sequence is a human patient who received an intestinal transplant, so some T cells may come from the graft donor. The source was ileum tissue, collected 17 days after transplant. CDR3: CASSSGTGGQGTGELFF. The CDR3 DNA reads TGTGCCAGCAGCTCCGGGACAGGGGGCCAGGGCACCGGGGAGCTGTTTTTT.